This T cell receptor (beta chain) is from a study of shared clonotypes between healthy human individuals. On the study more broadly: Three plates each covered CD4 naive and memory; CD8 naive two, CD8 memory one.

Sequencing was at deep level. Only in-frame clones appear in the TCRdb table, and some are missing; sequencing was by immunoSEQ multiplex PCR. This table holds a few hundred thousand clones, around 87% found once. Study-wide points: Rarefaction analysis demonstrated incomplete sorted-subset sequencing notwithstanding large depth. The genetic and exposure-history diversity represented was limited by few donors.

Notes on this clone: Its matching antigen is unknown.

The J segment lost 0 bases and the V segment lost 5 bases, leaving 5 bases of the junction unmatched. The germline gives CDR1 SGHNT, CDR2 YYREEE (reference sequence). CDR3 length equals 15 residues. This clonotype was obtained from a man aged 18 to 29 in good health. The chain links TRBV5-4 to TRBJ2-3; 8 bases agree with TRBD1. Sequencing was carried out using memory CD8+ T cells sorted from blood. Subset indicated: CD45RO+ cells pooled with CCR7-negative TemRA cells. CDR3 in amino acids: CASRPDRGSTDTQYF. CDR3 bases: TGTGCCAGCAGACCCGACAGGGGAAGCACAGATACGCAGTATTTT.